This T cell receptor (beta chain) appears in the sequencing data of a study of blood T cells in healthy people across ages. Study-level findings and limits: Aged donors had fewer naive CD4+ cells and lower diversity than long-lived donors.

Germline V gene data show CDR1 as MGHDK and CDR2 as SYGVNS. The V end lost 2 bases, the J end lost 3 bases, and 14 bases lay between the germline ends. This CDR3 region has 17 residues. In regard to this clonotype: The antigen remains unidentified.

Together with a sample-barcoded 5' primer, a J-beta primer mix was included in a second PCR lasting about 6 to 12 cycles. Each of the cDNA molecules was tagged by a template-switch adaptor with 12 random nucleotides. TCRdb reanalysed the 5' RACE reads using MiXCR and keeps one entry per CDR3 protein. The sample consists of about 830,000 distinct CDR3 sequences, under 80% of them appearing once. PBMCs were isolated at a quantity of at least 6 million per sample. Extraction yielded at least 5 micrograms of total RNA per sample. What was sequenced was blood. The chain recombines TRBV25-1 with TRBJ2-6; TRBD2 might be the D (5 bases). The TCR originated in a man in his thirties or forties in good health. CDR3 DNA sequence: TGTGCCAGCAGTGAAGGAGGTCGACCAGGTGGGGCCAACGTCCTGACTTTC. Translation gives CASSEGGRPGGANVLTF.